This T cell receptor beta chain was captured in a study of blood T cell repertoires in COVID-19. About the study: The United States, Italy and Spain were the sources of the acute and convalescent COVID-19 samples. The analysed material was cDNA or gDNA that came from T cells, B-cell-depleted T cells, or PBMCs.

In the original workflow: By means of reference gene primer amplification, nucleated cell counts were estimated. Measured with immunoSEQ multiplex PCR; TCRdb has only the in-frame clones, and not every one. That table supplies the V and J calls and clone size; D and trimming were determined from the DNA. The profile covers 180,000 or so clones, with 87% appearing a single time and nearly 2.5% taken by the ten largest. The sequenced sample consisted of peripheral blood. The sequence was collected from a man between 40 and 49 years old with active or convalescent COVID-19.

The CDR3 sequence is CASSPDRDQPQHF. The CDR3 nucleotides read TGTGCCAGCTCACCGGACAGGGATCAGCCCCAGCATTTT. The chain has TRBV18 and TRBJ1-5; 8 bases are shared with TRBD1. Trimming at V came to 3 bases and at J to 5 bases, leaving 0 bases not matched to a gene. There are 13 residues in the CDR3. Germline CDR1 and CDR2: KGHSH and LQKENI.